The 2 T cell receptor beta chains reported below all come from one sample, sequenced in a study of cytomegalovirus exposure and HLA in healthy donors. 13 Jbeta primers and 60 Vbeta primers were used for the PCR. Generated by immunoSEQ multiplex PCR, the TCRdb table keeps only in-frame clones and is missing some. Of 150,000 or so clones in the sample, approximately 82% are singletons; the top ten hold about 11%. Sequences were obtained from PBMCs. The receptors shown here come from a man younger than 35 in good health and CMV-seropositive.

The chain joins TRBV30 to TRBJ2-7; TRBD2 aligns across 9 bases. The CDR3 spans 14 residues. The junction had 14 bases not matched to a gene; V was cut back by 5 bases and J by 9 bases. Germline V lookup: CDR1 GTSNPN, CDR2 SVGIG (reference sequence). Here the CDR3 reads CAWVISGGHSGQYF. In DNA form, the CDR3 reads TGTGCCTGGGTAATTAGCGGGGGCCACTCTGGGCAGTACTTC.

The genes are TRBV5-1 and TRBJ2-1, with 15 bases fitting TRBD2. V shed 4 bases and J 9 bases; nucleotides not matched to a gene: 5. From germline, CDR1 is SGHRS and CDR2 YFSETQ. CDR3 length: 15 residues. The CDR3 DNA follows: TGCGCCAGCAGCGGACTAGCGGGAGGGCCGGGTGAGCAGTTCTTC. Translated: CASSGLAGGPGEQFF.